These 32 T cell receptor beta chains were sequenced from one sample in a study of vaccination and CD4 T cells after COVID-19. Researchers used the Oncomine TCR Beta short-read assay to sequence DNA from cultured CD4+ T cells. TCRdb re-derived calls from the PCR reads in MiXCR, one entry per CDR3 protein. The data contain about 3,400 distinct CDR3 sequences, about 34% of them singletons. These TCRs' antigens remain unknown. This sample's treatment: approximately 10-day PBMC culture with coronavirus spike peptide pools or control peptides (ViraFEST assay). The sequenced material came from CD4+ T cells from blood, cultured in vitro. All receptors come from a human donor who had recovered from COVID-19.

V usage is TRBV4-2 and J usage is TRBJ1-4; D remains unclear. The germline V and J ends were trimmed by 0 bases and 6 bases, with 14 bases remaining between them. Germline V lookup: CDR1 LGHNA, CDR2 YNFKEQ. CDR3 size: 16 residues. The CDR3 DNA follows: TGTGCCAGCAGCCAAGATCGGGCAGTGGAATATGAAAAACTGTTTTTT. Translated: CASSQDRAVEYEKLFF.

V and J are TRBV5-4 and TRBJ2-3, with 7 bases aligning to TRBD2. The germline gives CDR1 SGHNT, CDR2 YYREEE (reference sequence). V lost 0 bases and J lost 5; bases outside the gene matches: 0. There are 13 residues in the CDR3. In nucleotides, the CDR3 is TGTGCCAGCAGCTTGGCGGGGGGAGATACGCAGTATTTT. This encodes CASSLAGGDTQYF.

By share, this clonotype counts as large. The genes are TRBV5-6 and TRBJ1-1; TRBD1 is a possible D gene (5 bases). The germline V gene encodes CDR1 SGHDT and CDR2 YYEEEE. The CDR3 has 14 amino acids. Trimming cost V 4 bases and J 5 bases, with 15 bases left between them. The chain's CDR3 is CASSMSEGETEAFF. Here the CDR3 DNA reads TGTGCCAGCAGCATGTCTGAAGGGGAAACTGAAGCTTTCTTT.

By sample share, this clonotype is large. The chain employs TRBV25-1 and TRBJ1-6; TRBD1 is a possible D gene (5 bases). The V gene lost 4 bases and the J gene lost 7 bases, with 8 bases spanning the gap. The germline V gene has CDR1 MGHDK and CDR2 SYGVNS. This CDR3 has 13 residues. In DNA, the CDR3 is TGTGCCAGCAGTGGGCAGGGAAATTCACCCCTCCACTTT. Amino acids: CASSGQGNSPLHF.

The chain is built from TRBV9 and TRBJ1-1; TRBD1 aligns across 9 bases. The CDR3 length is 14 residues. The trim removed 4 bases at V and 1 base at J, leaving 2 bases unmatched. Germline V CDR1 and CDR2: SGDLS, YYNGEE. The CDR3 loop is CASSSGQGNTEAFF. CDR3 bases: TGTGCCAGCAGCTCGGGACAGGGGAACACTGAAGCTTTCTTT. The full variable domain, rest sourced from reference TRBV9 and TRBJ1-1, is DSGVTQTPKHLITATGQRVTLRCSPRSGDLSVYWYQQSLDQGLQFLIQYYNGEERAKGNILERFSAQQFPDLHSELNLSSLELGDSALYFCASSSGQGNTEAFFGQGTRLTVV.

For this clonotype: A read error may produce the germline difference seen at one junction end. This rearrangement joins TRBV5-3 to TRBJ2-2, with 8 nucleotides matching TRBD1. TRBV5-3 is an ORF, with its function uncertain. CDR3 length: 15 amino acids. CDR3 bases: TGTGCCAGCAGCTTACCGGGACAGGACTCCGGGGAGCTGTTTTTT. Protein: CASSLPGQDSGELFF.

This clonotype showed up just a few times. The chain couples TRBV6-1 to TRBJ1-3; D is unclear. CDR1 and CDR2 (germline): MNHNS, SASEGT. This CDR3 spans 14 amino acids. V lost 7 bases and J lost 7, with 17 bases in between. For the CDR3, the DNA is TGTGCCAGCACCCCCGGAGGTGGGGTCAACACCATATATTTT. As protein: CASTPGGGVNTIYF.

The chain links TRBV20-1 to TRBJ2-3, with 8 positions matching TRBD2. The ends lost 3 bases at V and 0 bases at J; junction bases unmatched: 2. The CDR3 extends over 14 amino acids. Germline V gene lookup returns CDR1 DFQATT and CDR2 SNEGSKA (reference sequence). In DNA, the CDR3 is TGCAGTGCTAGGACTAGCGAGAGCACAGATACGCAGTATTTT. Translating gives CSARTSESTDTQYF.

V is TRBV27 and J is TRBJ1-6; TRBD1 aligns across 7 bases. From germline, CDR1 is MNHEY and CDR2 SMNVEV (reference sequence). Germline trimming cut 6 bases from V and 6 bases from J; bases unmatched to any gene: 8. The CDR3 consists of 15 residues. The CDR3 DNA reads TGTGCCAGCAGCCCGACAGGGAGCATTAATTCACCCCTCCACTTT. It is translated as CASSPTGSINSPLHF.

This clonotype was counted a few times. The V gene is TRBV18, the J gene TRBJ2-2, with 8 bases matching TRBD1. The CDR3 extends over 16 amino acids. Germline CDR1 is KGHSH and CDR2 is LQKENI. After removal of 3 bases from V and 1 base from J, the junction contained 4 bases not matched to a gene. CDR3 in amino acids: CASSPQGAKNTGELFF. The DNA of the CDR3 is TGTGCCAGCTCACCGCAGGGGGCTAAGAACACCGGGGAGCTGTTTTTT.

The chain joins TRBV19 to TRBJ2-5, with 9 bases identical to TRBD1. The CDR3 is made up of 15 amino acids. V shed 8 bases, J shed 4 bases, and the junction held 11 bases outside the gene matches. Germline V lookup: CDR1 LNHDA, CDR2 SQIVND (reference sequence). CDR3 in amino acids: CASSPGTGWGETQYF. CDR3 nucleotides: TGTGCCAGTTCTCCCGGGACAGGGTGGGGAGAGACCCAGTACTTC.

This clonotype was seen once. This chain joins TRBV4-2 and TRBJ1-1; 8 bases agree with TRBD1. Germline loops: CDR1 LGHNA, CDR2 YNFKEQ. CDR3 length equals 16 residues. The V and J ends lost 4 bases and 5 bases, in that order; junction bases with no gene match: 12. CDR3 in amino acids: CASSPDGRGRRTEAFF. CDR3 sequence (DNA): TGTGCCAGCAGCCCGGATGGCAGGGGGCGCAGGACTGAAGCTTTCTTT.

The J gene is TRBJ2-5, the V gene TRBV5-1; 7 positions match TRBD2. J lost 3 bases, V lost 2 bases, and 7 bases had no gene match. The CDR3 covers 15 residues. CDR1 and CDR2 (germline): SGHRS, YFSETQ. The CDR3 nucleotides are TGCGCCAGCAGCTTACGTGGGGGAGGGGAAGAGACCCAGTACTTC. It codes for CASSLRGGGEETQYF.

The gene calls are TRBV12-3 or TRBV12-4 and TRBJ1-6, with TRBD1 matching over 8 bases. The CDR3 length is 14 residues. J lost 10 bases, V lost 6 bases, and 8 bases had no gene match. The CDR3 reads CASSSTGVRSPLHF. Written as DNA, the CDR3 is TGTGCCAGCAGCTCGACAGGGGTTCGATCACCCCTCCACTTT.

CDR3 nucleotides: TGTGCCAGCAGCCCTGACCTTAGCGGGGGAAGCACAGATACGCAGTATTTT. Its translation: CASSPDLSGGSTDTQYF. This chain uses TRBV12-3 or TRBV12-4 with TRBJ2-3, with 9 nucleotides matching TRBD2. The ends lost 6 bases at V and 0 bases at J; junction bases unmatched: 10. The CDR3 loop spans 17 amino acids.

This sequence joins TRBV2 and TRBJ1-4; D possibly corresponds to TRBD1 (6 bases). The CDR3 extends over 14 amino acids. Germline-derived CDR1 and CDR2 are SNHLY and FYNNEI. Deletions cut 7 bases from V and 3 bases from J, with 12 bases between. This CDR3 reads CASKGVVANEKLFF. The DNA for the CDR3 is TGTGCCAGCAAGGGGGTTGTAGCTAATGAAAAACTGTTTTTT.

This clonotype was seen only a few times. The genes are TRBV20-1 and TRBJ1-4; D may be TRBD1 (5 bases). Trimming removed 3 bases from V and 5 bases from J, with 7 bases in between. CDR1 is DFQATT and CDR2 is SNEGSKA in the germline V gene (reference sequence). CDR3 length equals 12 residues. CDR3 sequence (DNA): TGCAGTGCTAGGGGGACGAATGAAAAACTGTTTTTT. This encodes CSARGTNEKLFF.

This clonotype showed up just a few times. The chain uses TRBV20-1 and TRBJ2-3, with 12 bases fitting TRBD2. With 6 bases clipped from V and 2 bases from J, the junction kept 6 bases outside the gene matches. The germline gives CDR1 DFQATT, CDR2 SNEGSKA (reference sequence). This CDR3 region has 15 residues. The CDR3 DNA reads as TGCAGTGCGAGACTAGCGGGGGACCTCACAGATACGCAGTATTTT. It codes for CSARLAGDLTDTQYF.

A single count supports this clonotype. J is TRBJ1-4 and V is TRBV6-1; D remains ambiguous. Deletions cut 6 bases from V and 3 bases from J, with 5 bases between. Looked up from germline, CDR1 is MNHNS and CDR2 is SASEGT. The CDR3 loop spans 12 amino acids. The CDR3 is CASSRSNEKLFF. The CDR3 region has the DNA TGTGCCAGCAGCCGATCTAATGAAAAACTGTTTTTT.

The CDR3 bases are TGTGCCACTCGGGGTGCAACTAATGAAAAACTGTTTTTT. Translated, it gives CATRGATNEKLFF. V and J are TRBV6-1 and TRBJ1-4; unclear D gene. V lost 10 bases and J lost 0, with 9 bases in between. This CDR3 is built from 13 residues. Per the germline V gene, CDR1 is MNHNS and CDR2 is SASEGT.

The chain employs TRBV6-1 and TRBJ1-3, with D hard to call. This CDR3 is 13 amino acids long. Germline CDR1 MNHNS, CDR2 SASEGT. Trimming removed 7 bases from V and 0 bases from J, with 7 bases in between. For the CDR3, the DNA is TGTGCCAGCACCCCGAGCTCTGGAAACACCATATATTTT. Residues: CASTPSSGNTIYF.

The CDR3 DNA reads TGTGCCAGCAGCGTGGTCGCAGGGGGCTTCGACATGAACACTGAAGCTTTCTTT. This translates into CASSVVAGGFDMNTEAFF. The V gene is TRBV5-5, the J gene TRBJ1-1, with 8 bases lining up with TRBD1. Germline trimming cut 4 bases from V and 0 bases from J; bases unmatched to any gene: 14. The germline gives CDR1 SGHKS, CDR2 YYEKEE (reference sequence). The CDR3 is 18 amino acids.

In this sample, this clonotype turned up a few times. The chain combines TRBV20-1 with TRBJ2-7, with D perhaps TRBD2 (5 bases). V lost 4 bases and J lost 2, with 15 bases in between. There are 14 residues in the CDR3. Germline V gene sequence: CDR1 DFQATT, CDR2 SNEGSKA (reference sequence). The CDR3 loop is CSATPGSGPYEQYF. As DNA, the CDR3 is TGCAGTGCTACCCCGGGGTCTGGACCCTACGAGCAGTACTTC.

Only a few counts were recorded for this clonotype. CDR3 amino acids: CASRSADTQYF. In DNA, the CDR3 is TGTGCCAGCCGGAGCGCAGATACGCAGTATTTT. V usage is TRBV4-2 and J usage is TRBJ2-3; D is uncertain. V dropped 8 bases and J dropped 4 bases, with 7 bases sitting between them. The CDR3 is 11 amino acids. CDR1 and CDR2 from the germline V gene are LGHNA and YNFKEQ.

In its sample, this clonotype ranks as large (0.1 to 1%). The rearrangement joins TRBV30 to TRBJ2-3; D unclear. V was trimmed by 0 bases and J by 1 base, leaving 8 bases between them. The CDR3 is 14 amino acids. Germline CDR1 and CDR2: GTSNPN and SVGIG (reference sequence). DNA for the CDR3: TGTGCCTGGAGTGTACGCACGGGCACAGATACGCAGTATTTT. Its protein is CAWSVRTGTDTQYF.

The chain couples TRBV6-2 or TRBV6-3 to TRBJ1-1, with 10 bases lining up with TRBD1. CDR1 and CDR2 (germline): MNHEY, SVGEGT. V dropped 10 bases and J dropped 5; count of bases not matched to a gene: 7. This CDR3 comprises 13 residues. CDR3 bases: TGTGCCATCCAGGACAGGGGGGGAACTGAAGCTTTCTTT. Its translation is CAIQDRGGTEAFF.

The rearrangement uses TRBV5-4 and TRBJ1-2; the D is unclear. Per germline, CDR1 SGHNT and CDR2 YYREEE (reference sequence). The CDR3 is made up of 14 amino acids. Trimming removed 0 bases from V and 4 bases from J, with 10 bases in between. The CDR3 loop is CASSLDPGFYGYTF. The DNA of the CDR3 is TGTGCCAGCAGCTTGGATCCAGGCTTCTATGGCTACACCTTC.

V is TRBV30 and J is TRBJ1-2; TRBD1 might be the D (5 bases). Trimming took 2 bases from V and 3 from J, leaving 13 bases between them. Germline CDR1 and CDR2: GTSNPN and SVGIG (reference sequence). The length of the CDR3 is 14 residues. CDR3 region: CAWSLGEGDYGYTF. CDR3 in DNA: TGTGCCTGGAGTTTGGGGGAGGGAGACTATGGCTACACCTTC.

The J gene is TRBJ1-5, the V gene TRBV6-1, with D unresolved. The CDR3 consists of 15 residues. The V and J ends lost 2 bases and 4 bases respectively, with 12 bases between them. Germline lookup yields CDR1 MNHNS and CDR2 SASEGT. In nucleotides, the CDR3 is TGTGCCAGCAGTGAATTGGGAGTTCTTAATCAGCCCCAGCATTTT. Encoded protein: CASSELGVLNQPQHF.

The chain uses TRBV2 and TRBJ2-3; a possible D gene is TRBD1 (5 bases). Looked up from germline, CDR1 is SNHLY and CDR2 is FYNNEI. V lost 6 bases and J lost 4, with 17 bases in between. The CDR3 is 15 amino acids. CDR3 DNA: TGTGCCAGCAGGATGACAGACCAAGGAGCAGATACGCAGTATTTT. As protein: CASRMTDQGADTQYF.

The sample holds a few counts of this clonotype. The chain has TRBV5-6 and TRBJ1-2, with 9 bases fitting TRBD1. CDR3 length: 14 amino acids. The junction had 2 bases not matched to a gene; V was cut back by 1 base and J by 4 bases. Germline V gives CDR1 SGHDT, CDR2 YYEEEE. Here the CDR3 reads CASSLTGGRYGYTF. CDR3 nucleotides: TGTGCCAGCAGCTTGACAGGGGGCCGCTATGGCTACACCTTC. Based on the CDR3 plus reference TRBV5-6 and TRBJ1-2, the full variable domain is DAGVTQSPTHLIKTRGQQVTLRCSPKSGHDTVSWYQQALGQGPQFIFQYYEEEERQRGNFPDRFSGHQFPNYSSELNVNALLLGDSALYLCASSLTGGRYGYTFGSGTRLTVV.

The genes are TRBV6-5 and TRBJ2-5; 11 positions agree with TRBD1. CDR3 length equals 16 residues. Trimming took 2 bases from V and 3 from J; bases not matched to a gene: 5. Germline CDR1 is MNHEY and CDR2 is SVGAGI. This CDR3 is CASSYLPGQGEETQYF. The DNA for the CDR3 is TGTGCCAGCAGTTACCTTCCGGGACAGGGGGAAGAGACCCAGTACTTC.